The next 9 T cell receptor beta chains were all read from a single sample in a study of T cell repertoires in cytomegalovirus infection. TCRdb redid the calling of the reads with MiXCR, one entry per CDR3 protein. This sample has approximately 1,000,000 distinct CDR3 sequences, with about a third found just once. Antigens of these TCRs are unknown. The sequencing here drew on cultured CD8+ T cells from PBMCs, taken from culture after CMV antigen stimulation. These receptors all come from a human donor in good health (CMV status not recorded). Some clones in this sample may be carry-over from other donors' samples.

This clonotype has more than one count but fewer than ten. This chain joins TRBV29-1 and TRBJ2-2; a weak D match, TRBD1 (6 bases). The CDR3 loop spans 14 amino acids. Trimming left V 2 bases short and J 1 base short, with 8 bases between. From germline, CDR1 is SQVTM and CDR2 ANQGSEA. CDR3: CSVELGGNTGELFF. The CDR3 DNA reads as TGCAGCGTTGAACTAGGGGGGAACACCGGGGAGCTGTTTTTT.

This clonotype was seen repeatedly, ten times or more. This sequence joins TRBV7-3 and TRBJ2-1; 12 bases match TRBD2. Trimming took 1 base from V and 0 from J; bases not matched to a gene: 7. This CDR3 spans 19 amino acids. The germline CDR1 and CDR2 sequences are SGHTA and FQGTGA. This CDR3 reads CASSLRDTSGGRSYNEQFF. Here the CDR3 DNA reads TGTGCCAGCAGCTTAAGGGACACTAGCGGGGGGCGCTCCTACAATGAGCAGTTCTTC.

The chain employs TRBV7-9 and TRBJ2-2; tentatively, D is TRBD1 or TRBD2 (5 bases each). Per the germline V gene, CDR1 is SEHNR and CDR2 is FQNEAQ (reference sequence). Trimming took off 3 bases at V and 2 bases at J, with 22 bases between the two ends. The CDR3 runs to 19 residues. The CDR3 reads CASSFPRVGTTRNTGELFF. The CDR3 DNA reads TGTGCCAGCAGCTTCCCCCGGGTAGGGACGACACGAAACACCGGGGAGCTGTTTTTT.

This clonotype was observed a few times. The chain recombines TRBV11-2 with TRBJ2-3, with D possibly matching TRBD2 (7 bases). The CDR3 runs 18 residues. Trimming stripped 4 bases from V and 4 bases from J, with 24 bases between. Germline values: CDR1 SGHAT, CDR2 FQNNGV. CDR3 in DNA: TGTGCCAGCAGCTCCTGGGACGGGGGGCTTCCAGGAGCAGATACGCAGTATTTT. Amino acid sequence: CASSSWDGGLPGADTQYF. Filled out from reference TRBV11-2 and TRBJ2-3, the complete variable domain reads EAGVAQSPRYKIIEKRQSVAFWCNPISGHATLYWYQQILGQGPKLLIQFQNNGVVDDSQLPKDRFSAERLKGVDSTLKIQPAKLEDSAVYLCASSSWDGGLPGADTQYFGPGTRLTVL.

This clonotype occurred a few times. The rearrangement joins TRBV12-5 to TRBJ2-7; 8 nucleotides agree with TRBD1. The germline CDR1 and CDR2 sequences are LGHNT and FRNRAP. The ends lost 6 bases at V and 3 bases at J; junction bases unmatched: 13. The CDR3 spans 16 residues. The CDR3 is CASGGADRGRGYEQYF. The CDR3 DNA follows: TGTGCTAGTGGGGGCGCAGACAGGGGACGGGGCTACGAGCAGTACTTC.

This clonotype was seen at least ten times. The chain is built from TRBV7-8 and TRBJ1-5, with D unclear. The germline V gene has CDR1 SGHVS and CDR2 FQNEAQ. Between the trimmed V and J ends, which lost 7 bases and 2 bases, there was a span of 15 bases. The CDR3 is 15 residues long. DNA of the CDR3: TGTGCCAGCACCTCCCGAGGGAAGGGCAATCAGCCCCAGCATTTT. Protein product: CASTSRGKGNQPQHF.

This clonotype has more than one count but fewer than ten. This sequence joins TRBV27 and TRBJ1-4; D possibly corresponds to TRBD1 (6 bases). V gave up 4 bases and J gave up 4 bases, with 19 bases separating them. The germline CDR1 and CDR2 sequences are MNHEY and SMNVEV (reference sequence). The CDR3 covers 17 residues. DNA of the CDR3: TGTGCCAGCAGTTCCACGGACAGCGGACTGGTTAATGAAAAACTGTTTTTT. Translated: CASSSTDSGLVNEKLFF.

This chain links TRBV7-8 with TRBJ1-5; a weak D match, TRBD1 (5 bases). The germline CDR1 and CDR2 sequences are SGHVS and FQNEAQ. Trimming took off 4 bases at V and 5 bases at J, with 15 bases between the two ends. The CDR3 length is 15 residues. DNA of the CDR3: TGTGCCAGCAGCTCCGCAGCGGGGACCTATCAGCCCCAGCATTTT. Protein: CASSSAAGTYQPQHF.

This clonotype was observed many times. CDR3 sequence (DNA): TGTGCCAGCAGCTCAGTTCTGGACAACGGGCAGTTCTTC. Its protein product is CASSSVLDNGQFF. The chain couples TRBV7-8 to TRBJ2-1; maybe TRBD1 (5 bases). In germline, CDR1 is SGHVS, CDR2 FQNEAQ. The V and J ends lost 4 bases and 12 bases respectively, with 16 bases between them. The CDR3 consists of 13 residues.